These 27 T cell receptor beta chains were all obtained from the same sample, sequenced in a study of cytomegalovirus exposure and HLA in healthy donors. This PCR relied on a set of 60 Vbeta primers and 13 Jbeta primers. The method was immunoSEQ multiplex PCR; TCRdb's version includes in-frame clones alone and lacks a portion of them. The sample has 100,000 to 150,000 clones; approximately 90% are singletons. The sequenced material came from PBMCs. The receptor source for this set is a young woman in good health and CMV-seronegative.

This chain connects TRBV2 to TRBJ2-5; TRBD1 is a possible D gene (5 bases). The CDR3 consists of 12 residues. Germline loops: CDR1 SNHLY, CDR2 FYNNEI. Trimming removed 7 bases at V and 5 bases at J, with 11 bases between. The CDR3: CASNRLAETQYF. The DNA of the CDR3 is TGTGCCAGCAACAGGCTGGCGGAGACCCAGTACTTC.

About this clone: One junction end disagrees with the germline gene, perhaps due to a read error. The chain couples TRBV7-9 to TRBJ2-7; 9 bases align to TRBD1. CDR3 length equals 15 residues. Per the germline V gene, CDR1 is SEHNR and CDR2 is FQNEAQ (reference sequence). As DNA, the CDR3 is TGTTCCAGCAGCCCCTACAGGGGGCGAGGTTACGAGCAGTACTTC. Its translation: CSSSPYRGRGYEQYF.

The chain's CDR3 is CASSHPSGSGEQFF. For the CDR3, the DNA is TGTGCCAGCAGCCATCCTAGCGGGAGCGGTGAGCAGTTCTTC. This sequence joins TRBV5-6 and TRBJ2-1; 10 nucleotides align to TRBD2. Unmatched junction bases numbered 7, after V lost 4 bases and J lost 9 bases. Germline V gene lookup returns CDR1 SGHDT and CDR2 YYEEEE. The CDR3 covers 14 residues.

The table lists this clone with a count of one. The V and J genes are TRBV18 and TRBJ1-2; 9 nucleotides align to TRBD1. The length of the CDR3 is 14 residues. Germline-derived CDR1 and CDR2 are KGHSH and LQKENI. With 3 bases clipped from V and 4 bases from J, the junction kept 3 bases outside the gene matches. This chain's CDR3 is CASSPRDRVYGYTF. The CDR3 DNA reads as TGTGCCAGCTCACCCCGGGACAGGGTCTATGGCTACACCTTC.

The V call is TRBV5-6, the J call TRBJ1-2, with 11 nucleotides matching TRBD1. This CDR3 has 16 residues. Germline-derived CDR1 and CDR2 are SGHDT and YYEEEE. The ends lost 6 bases at V and 7 bases at J; junction bases unmatched: 14. In nucleotides, the CDR3 is TGTGCCAGCAACTACCGAGATTCGGGACAGGGGGGTGGCTACACCTTC. Translating gives CASNYRDSGQGGGYTF.

In regard to this clone: At the DNA level, this CDR3 is encoded by other sequences in the same sample as well. The chain joins TRBV25-1 to TRBJ1-1; D is unresolved. Germline lookup yields CDR1 MGHDK and CDR2 SYGVNS. With 4 bases removed from V and 7 bases from J, the gap between germline ends came to 19 bases. The CDR3 loop spans 15 amino acids. CDR3 residues: CASSALTGKGLEAFF. The CDR3 region has the DNA TGTGCCAGCAGTGCGTTGACGGGGAAGGGCCTTGAAGCTTTCTTT.

The chain uses TRBV27 and TRBJ2-7; D not certain. This CDR3 is 13 amino acids long. V dropped 0 bases and J dropped 2 bases, with 5 bases sitting between them. Germline CDR1 MNHEY, CDR2 SMNVEV (reference sequence). CDR3 amino acids: CASSLSGPYEQYF. Here the CDR3 DNA reads TGTGCCAGCAGTTTATCGGGCCCCTACGAGCAGTACTTC.

This clone was found a few times. The chain recombines TRBV6-5 with TRBJ1-5; TRBD1 is a possible D gene (5 bases). Trimming pared 4 bases from V and 3 bases from J, leaving 13 bases between. Germline V gene sequence: CDR1 MNHEY, CDR2 SVGAGI. There are 15 residues in the CDR3. CDR3 loop: CASSSSGTNNQPQHF. CDR3 sequence (DNA): TGTGCCAGCAGTTCATCCGGGACTAACAATCAGCCCCAGCATTTT.

The chain has TRBV18 and TRBJ1-2; D possibly corresponds to TRBD1 (5 bases). The V gene's germline CDR1 is KGHSH and CDR2 LQKENI. There are 13 residues in the CDR3. The V and J ends lost 1 base and 8 bases respectively, with 11 bases between them. The CDR3: CASSPQGLEGYTF. In DNA form, the CDR3 reads TGTGCCAGCTCACCACAGGGACTGGAGGGCTACACCTTC.

The V gene is TRBV28, the J gene TRBJ1-4; D unclear. The ends were cut back, 5 bases at V and 2 bases at J, with 9 bases in the middle. The CDR3 has 14 residues. The germline V gene has CDR1 MDHEN and CDR2 SYDVKM. CDR3 sequence reads: CASSPTGTNEKLFF. The CDR3 DNA follows: TGTGCCAGCAGTCCAACCGGGACTAATGAAAAACTGTTTTTT.

CDR3 coding DNA: TGTGCCAGCAGCCTCGGGGGGGCGTCGGATACGCAGTATTTT. Translation: CASSLGGASDTQYF. This chain uses TRBV27 with TRBJ2-3, with 8 nucleotides matching TRBD2. Germline V lookup: CDR1 MNHEY, CDR2 SMNVEV (reference sequence). This CDR3 region has 14 residues. The V segment lost 6 bases and the J segment 6 bases; nucleotides outside the gene matches: 8.

The chain carries TRBV6-6 and TRBJ1-1, with 8 bases that match TRBD1. The V and J ends lost 4 bases and 3 bases, in that order; junction bases with no gene match: 7. This CDR3 has 15 amino acids. Germline assignment: CDR1 MNHNY and CDR2 SVGAGI (reference sequence). The CDR3 loop is CASSSHQGADTEAFF. In DNA, the CDR3 is TGTGCCAGCAGTTCCCACCAGGGGGCCGACACTGAAGCTTTCTTT.

The chain carries TRBV18 and TRBJ1-2; 7 nucleotides match TRBD1. J was trimmed by 3 bases and V by 1 base; bases with no gene match: 5. The CDR3 totals 15 residues. Germline V lookup: CDR1 KGHSH, CDR2 LQKENI. CDR3 coding DNA: TGTGCCAGCTCACCACGACAGGGTGTTGACTATGGCTACACCTTC. Protein product: CASSPRQGVDYGYTF.

This clone was counted only a few times. V gene TRBV18 combines with J gene TRBJ2-7; no reliable D call. Germline values: CDR1 KGHSH, CDR2 LQKENI. V gave up 0 bases and J gave up 0 bases, with 3 bases separating them. The CDR3 runs 13 residues. In nucleotides, the CDR3 is TGTGCCAGCTCACCACCCAGCTCCTACGAGCAGTACTTC. Translated: CASSPPSSYEQYF.

The V call is TRBV11-3, the J call TRBJ2-2; 8 bases match TRBD2. Looked up from germline, CDR1 is SGHNT and CDR2 is YENEEA. This CDR3 is 20 amino acids long. Trimming cost V 3 bases and J 5 bases; bases outside gene matches: 20. The chain's CDR3 is CASSFLFETKKLADTGELFF. The CDR3 nucleotides read TGTGCCAGCAGCTTTCTTTTTGAGACTAAGAAACTAGCGGATACCGGGGAGCTGTTTTTT.

This clone was detected only once. The chain uses TRBV28 and TRBJ1-1, with a possible D match to TRBD1 (5 bases). CDR1 MDHEN and CDR2 SYDVKM come from the germline V gene. The length of the CDR3 is 16 residues. V lost 7 bases to trimming and J lost 3 bases, with 21 bases between them. The CDR3 loop is CASTSHGARVDTEAFF. The CDR3 nucleotides are TGTGCCAGCACCTCCCATGGGGCCAGGGTGGACACTGAAGCTTTCTTT.

This clone turned up a few times. The V and J genes are TRBV30 and TRBJ2-1; 7 nucleotides align to TRBD2. CDR3 size: 16 residues. V lost 5 bases to trimming and J lost 0 bases; unmatched junction nucleotides: 10. The germline gives CDR1 GTSNPN, CDR2 SVGIG (reference sequence). For the CDR3, the DNA is TGTGCCTGGGCTGGTCTAGCGGTAGTCTCCTACAATGAGCAGTTCTTC. The encoded protein is CAWAGLAVVSYNEQFF.

The genes are TRBV5-4 and TRBJ2-1, with 9 bases lining up with TRBD2. V gave up 0 bases and J gave up 9 bases; unmatched junction bases: 10. CDR1 and CDR2 (germline): SGHNT, YYREEE (reference sequence). This CDR3 is 16 amino acids long. The CDR3 sequence is CASSLASGLASREQFF. Here the CDR3 DNA reads TGTGCCAGCAGCTTGGCCTCGGGACTAGCAAGCCGTGAGCAGTTCTTC.

The J gene is TRBJ2-1, the V gene TRBV4-1, with a possible D match to TRBD1 (6 bases). V was clipped by 3 bases and J by 6 bases, with 21 bases between them. The CDR3 consists of 17 residues. CDR1 is MGHRA and CDR2 is YSYEKL in the germline V gene. CDR3 loop: CASSHPLGGLGFNEQFF. The DNA for the CDR3 is TGCGCCAGCAGCCACCCACTTGGGGGCCTCGGGTTCAATGAGCAGTTCTTC.

J is TRBJ2-7 and V is TRBV5-4; the match to TRBD1 covers 7 bases. V trimming: 2 bases; J trimming: 4 bases; junction bases outside the gene matches: 9. This CDR3 is built from 15 residues. From germline, CDR1 is SGHNT and CDR2 YYREEE (reference sequence). As DNA, the CDR3 is TGTGCCAGCAGCTTCGGGACAGTTTTACTGTACGAGCAGTACTTC. Protein sequence: CASSFGTVLLYEQYF.

The J gene is TRBJ2-1, the V gene TRBV10-3, with 9 bases identical to TRBD2. The trim removed 4 bases at V and 7 bases at J, leaving 5 bases unmatched. This CDR3 spans 14 amino acids. The germline V gene encodes CDR1 ENHRY and CDR2 SYGVKD. Here the CDR3 reads CAISATSGRNEQFF. The CDR3 DNA is TGTGCCATCAGTGCGACTAGCGGTCGAAATGAGCAGTTCTTC.

The rearrangement joins TRBV4-3 to TRBJ1-2; no clear D. In germline, CDR1 is LGHNA, CDR2 YSLEER. The CDR3 runs to 15 residues. Trimming removed 0 bases at V and 3 bases at J, with 11 bases between. The CDR3: CASSQDRESHYGYTF. The CDR3 nucleotides are TGCGCCAGCAGCCAAGATCGGGAGAGCCACTATGGCTACACCTTC.

The count of this clone is one. This rearrangement joins TRBV28 to TRBJ1-4; unclear D gene. Trimming stripped 4 bases from V and 8 bases from J, with 17 bases between. The germline V gene has CDR1 MDHEN and CDR2 SYDVKM. This CDR3 region has 15 residues. CDR3 sequence reads: CASSSLFGIREKLFF. CDR3 nucleotides: TGTGCCAGCAGTTCCCTCTTCGGGATCAGGGAAAAACTGTTTTTT. Filled out from reference TRBV28 and TRBJ1-4, the complete variable domain reads DVKVTQSSRYLVKRTGEKVFLECVQDMDHENMFWYRQDPGLGLRLIYFSYDVKMKEKGDIPEGYSVSREKKERFSLILESASTNQTSMYLCASSSLFGIREKLFFGSGTQLSVL.

The gene calls are TRBV7-2 and TRBJ1-2; TRBD1 agrees at 10 bases. CDR3 length: 13 amino acids. Germline CDR1 reads SGHTA; CDR2 reads FQGNSA. The junction had 1 base not matched to a gene; V was cut back by 4 bases and J by 5 bases. In DNA form, the CDR3 reads TGTGCCAGCAGCTCGGGACAGGGGTATGGCTACACCTTC. This translates into CASSSGQGYGYTF.

The chain carries TRBV2 and TRBJ2-7, with D unclear. Germline assignment: CDR1 SNHLY and CDR2 FYNNEI. V was cut by 6 bases and J by 6 bases, with 9 bases left in between. The CDR3 has 11 residues. The CDR3 here is CASSGSREQYF. CDR3 DNA: TGTGCCAGCAGCGGGTCTCGCGAGCAGTACTTC.

The gene calls are TRBV7-6 and TRBJ1-1; maybe TRBD1 (5 bases). The CDR3 runs 14 residues. V was pared by 4 bases and J by 5 bases, with 14 bases between. CDR1 is SGHVS, CDR2 FNYEAQ, per germline. In DNA, the CDR3 is TGTGCCAGCAGCTACGGGGCGGGGGGTACTGAAGCTTTCTTT. It encodes CASSYGAGGTEAFF. Variable domain in full (rest from reference TRBV7-6 and TRBJ1-1): GAGVSQSPRYKVTKRGQDVALRCDPISGHVSLYWYRQALGQGPEFLTYFNYEAQQDKSGLPNDRFSAERPEGSISTLTIQRTEQRDSAMYRCASSYGAGGTEAFFGQGTRLTVV.

The chain uses TRBV4-3 and TRBJ2-3; 10 bases are a match to TRBD2. This CDR3 contains 16 residues. Trimming cost V 2 bases and J 4 bases; bases outside gene matches: 6. Looked up from germline, CDR1 is LGHNA and CDR2 is YSLEER. The CDR3: CASSQLPSGSSDTQYF. The CDR3 DNA is TGCGCCAGCAGCCAACTCCCTAGCGGGAGTTCAGATACGCAGTATTTT.